These T cell receptor beta chains were read from a single sample in a study of long-term antiretroviral therapy in people with HIV. The data were produced by immunoSEQ multiplex PCR, yet TCRdb's version contains in-frame clones alone and is incomplete. The table lists tens of thousands of clones, around 85% of them singletons. The input for sequencing was unsorted PBMCs, taken 3 years after starting antiretroviral therapy. These receptors came from a man aged 35-49 years with HIV. CDR3s include the opening cysteine and the closing phenylalanine or tryptophan. The D gene is left open where the match is weak. Only part of the rows carry a size: once, few, many, or a class if the clone is expanded.

TRBV5-5	-	TRBJ2-1	once	TGTGCCAGCAGCTTGGTCACAGGTTCCTACAATGAGCAGTTCTTC	CASSLVTGSYNEQFF
TRBV6-6	TRBD2	TRBJ2-7	-	TGTGCCAGCAGTTACTGGACTAGCGGGAGGGCGGAGCAGTACTTC	CASSYWTSGRAEQYF
TRBV29-1	-	TRBJ1-2	-	TGCAGCGTTGAGCCAGCGGTGGATTTGTATGGCTACACCTTC	CSVEPAVDLYGYTF
TRBV6-5	-	TRBJ1-6	-	TGTGCCAGCAGCCCCCCGGGCAAAAGTTCACCCCTCCACTTT	CASSPPGKSSPLHF
TRBV5-6	TRBD2	TRBJ2-1	-	TGTGCCAGCAGCTTGGGCCCTAGCGGGACCTACAATGAGCAGTTCTTC	CASSLGPSGTYNEQFF
TRBV7-8	-	TRBJ1-2	-	TGTGCCAGCAGCCCGTCCGCCCAGTGGGGCTACACCTTC	CASSPSAQWGYTF
TRBV7-8	TRBD1	TRBJ2-7	-	TGTGCCAGCAGCAGGACAGGGGCCTACGAGCAGTACTTC	CASSRTGAYEQYF
TRBV6-1	-	TRBJ2-7	-	TGTGCCAGCAGTCGGACTAACTCCTACGAGCAGTACTTC	CASSRTNSYEQYF
TRBV27	-	TRBJ1-1	-	TGTGCCAGCAGTTATAACATGAACACTGAAGCTTTCTTT	CASSYNMNTEAFF
TRBV5-1	TRBD1	TRBJ2-3	few	TGCGCCAGCTCTTTAACGCGAGGGGGACAGGATACGCAGTATTTT	CASSLTRGGQDTQYF
TRBV19	-	TRBJ2-7	-	TGTGCCAGTAGTGCCACGGGGGTGTACGAGCAGTACTTC	CASSATGVYEQYF
TRBV6-5	TRBD1	TRBJ1-1	-	TGTGCCAGCAGTTACGCCGGGACAGGAATGAACACTGAAGCTTTCTTT	CASSYAGTGMNTEAFF
TRBV6-6	-	TRBJ2-7	-	TGTGCCAGCAGTTACTCTGCCGGGGAAGGCTACGAGCAGTACTTC	CASSYSAGEGYEQYF
TRBV6-6	TRBD1	TRBJ1-1	-	TGTGCCAGCAGTTACGACAGGGAAACTGAAGCTTTCTTT	CASSYDRETEAFF
TRBV5-6	-	TRBJ2-7	-	TGTGCCAGCAGCTTCGGATCAGACTACGAGCAGTACTTC	CASSFGSDYEQYF
TRBV2	TRBD2	TRBJ2-2	-	TGTGCCAGCAGTGAATGGCGAGCGGGGGGGCCCGGGGAGCTGTTTTTT	CASSEWRAGGPGELFF
TRBV5-5	TRBD1	TRBJ1-5	-	TGTGCCAGCAGCTTGGGGAGGGCAGGGGGTCAGCCCCAGCATTTT	CASSLGRAGGQPQHF
TRBV2	-	TRBJ1-3	-	TGTGCCAGCAGCCGCTCGATCTCTGGAAACACCATATATTTT	CASSRSISGNTIYF
TRBV5-1	TRBD2	TRBJ2-7	-	TGCGCCAGCAGCTTGGCTCACACGGGGGGAGGCGGCTACGAGCAGTACTTC	CASSLAHTGGGGYEQYF
TRBV30	-	TRBJ2-7	-	TGTGCCTGGAGTGGGGCAGGGGTTGTTAGCGAGCAGTACTTC	CAWSGAGVVSEQYF
TRBV19	-	TRBJ1-2	-	TGTGCCAGTAGTACGGACACTCGGGCGGGCTACACCTTC	CASSTDTRAGYTF
TRBV6-5	TRBD2	TRBJ2-1	-	TGTGCCAGCAGCTTAACGGGACTAGCGTACAATGAGCAGTTCTTC	CASSLTGLAYNEQFF
TRBV6-5	TRBD1	TRBJ1-1	-	TGTGCCAGCAAGACAGGGGCCAGAGGGGCTGAAGCTTTCTTT	CASKTGARGAEAFF
TRBV12-5	TRBD1	TRBJ1-1	-	TGTGCTAGTGGAGATCCCACAGGGGCCACTGAAGCTTTCTTT	CASGDPTGATEAFF
TRBV27	-	TRBJ2-7	-	TGTGCCAGTGGGGACGGACCCTACGAGCAGTACTTC	CASGDGPYEQYF
TRBV27	TRBD2	TRBJ2-1	-	TGTGCCAGCAGCTGGACTAGCGGATCGAATGAGCAGTTCTTC	CASSWTSGSNEQFF
TRBV4-1	-	TRBJ2-7	-	TGCGCCAGCAGCCAGGGACCCATTTCGTTCAACGAGGAGCAGCAGTACTTC	CASSQGPISFNEEQQYF